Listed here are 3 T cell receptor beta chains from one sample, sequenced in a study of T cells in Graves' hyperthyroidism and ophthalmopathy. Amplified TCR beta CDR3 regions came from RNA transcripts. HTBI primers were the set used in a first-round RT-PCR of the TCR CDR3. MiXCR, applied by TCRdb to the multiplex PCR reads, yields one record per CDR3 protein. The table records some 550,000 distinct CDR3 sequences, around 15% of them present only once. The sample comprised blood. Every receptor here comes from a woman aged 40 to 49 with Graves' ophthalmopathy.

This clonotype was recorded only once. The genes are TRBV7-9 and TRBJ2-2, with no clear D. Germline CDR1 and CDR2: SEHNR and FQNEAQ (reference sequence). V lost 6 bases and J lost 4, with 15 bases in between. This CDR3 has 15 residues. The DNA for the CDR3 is TGTGCCAGCAGTTATTCCGCGACAAGCACCGGGGAGCTGTTTTTT. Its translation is CASSYSATSTGELFF. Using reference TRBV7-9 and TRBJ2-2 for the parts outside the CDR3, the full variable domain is DTGVSQNPRHKITKRGQNVTFRCDPISEHNRLYWYRQTLGQGPEFLTYFQNEAQLEKSRLLSDRFSAERPKGSFSTLEIQRTEQGDSAMYLCASSYSATSTGELFFGEGSRLTVL.

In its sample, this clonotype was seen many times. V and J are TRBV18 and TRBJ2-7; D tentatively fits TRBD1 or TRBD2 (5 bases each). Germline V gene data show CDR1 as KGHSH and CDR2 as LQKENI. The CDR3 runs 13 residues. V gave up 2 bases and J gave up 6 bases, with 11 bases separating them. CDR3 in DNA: TGTGCCAGCTCACCAGGCGAGGGGCGCGAGCAGTACTTC. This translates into CASSPGEGREQYF.

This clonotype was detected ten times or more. The CDR3: CSARDVRGGRALEQFF. CDR3 in DNA: TGCAGTGCTAGAGACGTCCGTGGCGGGAGGGCCCTTGAGCAGTTCTTC. The chain is built from TRBV20-1 and TRBJ2-1; TRBD2 matches at 9 bases. The trim removed 0 bases at V and 9 bases at J, leaving 12 bases unmatched. Germline V lookup: CDR1 DFQATT, CDR2 SNEGSKA (reference sequence). The CDR3 runs 16 residues.